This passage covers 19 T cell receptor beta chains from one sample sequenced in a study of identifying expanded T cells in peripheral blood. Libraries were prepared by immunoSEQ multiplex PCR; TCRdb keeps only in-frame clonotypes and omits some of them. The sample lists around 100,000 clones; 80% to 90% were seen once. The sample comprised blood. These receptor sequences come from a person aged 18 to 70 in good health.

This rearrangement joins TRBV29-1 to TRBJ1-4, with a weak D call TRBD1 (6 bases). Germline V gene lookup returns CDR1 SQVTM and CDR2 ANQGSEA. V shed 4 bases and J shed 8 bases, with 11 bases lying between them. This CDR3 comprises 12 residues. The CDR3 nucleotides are TGCAGCGTTGTAGGCCAGGGGGAAAAACTGTTTTTT. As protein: CSVVGQGEKLFF.

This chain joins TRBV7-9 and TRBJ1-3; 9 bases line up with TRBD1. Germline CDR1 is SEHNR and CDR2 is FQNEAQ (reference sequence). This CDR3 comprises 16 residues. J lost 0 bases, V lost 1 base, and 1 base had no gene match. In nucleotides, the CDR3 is TGTGCCAGCAGCTTAGGGACAGGGGCCTCTGGAAACACCATATATTTT. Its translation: CASSLGTGASGNTIYF.

CDR3 nucleotides: TGTGCCAGCCGCGCCTTTCCCGGGCGGGGCTACACCTTC. Translation gives CASRAFPGRGYTF. The chain couples TRBV19 to TRBJ1-2; D not certain. Trimming took 9 bases from V and 8 from J, leaving 19 bases between them. The CDR3 consists of 13 residues. In germline, CDR1 is LNHDA, CDR2 SQIVND (reference sequence).

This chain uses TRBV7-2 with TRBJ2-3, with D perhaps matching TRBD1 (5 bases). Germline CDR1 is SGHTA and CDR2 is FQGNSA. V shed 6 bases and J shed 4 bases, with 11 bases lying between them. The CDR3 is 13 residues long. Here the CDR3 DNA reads TGTGCCAGCAGTCCTTCCAGGGCAGATACGCAGTATTTT. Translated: CASSPSRADTQYF.

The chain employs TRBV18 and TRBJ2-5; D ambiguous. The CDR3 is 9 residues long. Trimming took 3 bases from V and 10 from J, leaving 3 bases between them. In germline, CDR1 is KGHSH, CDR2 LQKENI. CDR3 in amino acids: CASSPIQYF. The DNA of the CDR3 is TGTGCCAGCTCACCTATCCAGTACTTC.

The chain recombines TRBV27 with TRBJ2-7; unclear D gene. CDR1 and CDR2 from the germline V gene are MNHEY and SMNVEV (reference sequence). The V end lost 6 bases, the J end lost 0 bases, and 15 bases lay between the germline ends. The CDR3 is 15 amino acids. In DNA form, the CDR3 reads TGTGCCAGCAGCCCTGTTTCGTCCCTCTCCTACGAGCAGTACTTC. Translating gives CASSPVSSLSYEQYF.

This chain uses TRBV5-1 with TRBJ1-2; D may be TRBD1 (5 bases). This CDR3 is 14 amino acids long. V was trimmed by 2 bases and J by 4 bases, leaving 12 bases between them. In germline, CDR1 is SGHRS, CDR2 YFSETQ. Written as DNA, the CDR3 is TGCGCCAGCAGCTTTCCGGGGGACGCCTATGGCTACACCTTC. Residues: CASSFPGDAYGYTF.

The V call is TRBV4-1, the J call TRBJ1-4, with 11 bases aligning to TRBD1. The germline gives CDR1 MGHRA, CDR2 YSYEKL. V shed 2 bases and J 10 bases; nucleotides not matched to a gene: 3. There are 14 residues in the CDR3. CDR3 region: CASSQTGTGGKLFF. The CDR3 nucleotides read TGCGCCAGCAGCCAAACCGGGACAGGGGGAAAACTGTTTTTT.

CDR3 protein: CASSIPRATDTQYF. The CDR3 nucleotides are TGTGCCAGTAGTATCCCCCGGGCCACAGATACGCAGTATTTT. The genes are TRBV19 and TRBJ2-3, with no clear D. The CDR3 contains 14 residues. Trimming cost V 3 bases and J 2 bases, with 9 bases left between them. Germline CDR1 reads LNHDA; CDR2 reads SQIVND (reference sequence).

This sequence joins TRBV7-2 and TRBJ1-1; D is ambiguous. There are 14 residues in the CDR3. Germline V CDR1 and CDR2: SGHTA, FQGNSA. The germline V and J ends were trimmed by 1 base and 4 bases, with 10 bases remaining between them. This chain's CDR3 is CASSLGLEGTEAFF. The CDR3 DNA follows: TGTGCCAGCAGCTTAGGTTTGGAGGGCACTGAAGCTTTCTTT.

CDR3 residues: CASSPRRAPNEKLFF. Written as DNA, the CDR3 is TGTGCCAGCTCACCACGGAGGGCTCCTAATGAAAAACTGTTTTTT. V is TRBV18 and J is TRBJ1-4; D unclear. The CDR3 extends over 15 amino acids. The V end was cut by 1 base, the J end by 3 bases, with 9 bases between. In germline, CDR1 is KGHSH, CDR2 LQKENI.

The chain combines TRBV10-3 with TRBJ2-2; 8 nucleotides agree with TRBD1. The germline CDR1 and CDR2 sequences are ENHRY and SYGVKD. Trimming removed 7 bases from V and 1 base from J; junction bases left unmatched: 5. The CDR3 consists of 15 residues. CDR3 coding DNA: TGTGCCATCACCTCCGGGACAGGGAACACCGGGGAGCTGTTTTTT. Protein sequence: CAITSGTGNTGELFF.

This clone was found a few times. CDR3 residues: CAISERAVLGAFF. As DNA, the CDR3 is TGTGCCATCAGTGAACGGGCCGTACTAGGGGCTTTCTTT. V and J are TRBV10-3 and TRBJ1-1; unclear D gene. Deletions cut 3 bases from V and 11 bases from J, with 16 bases between. Germline CDR1 ENHRY, CDR2 SYGVKD. CDR3 length: 13 amino acids.

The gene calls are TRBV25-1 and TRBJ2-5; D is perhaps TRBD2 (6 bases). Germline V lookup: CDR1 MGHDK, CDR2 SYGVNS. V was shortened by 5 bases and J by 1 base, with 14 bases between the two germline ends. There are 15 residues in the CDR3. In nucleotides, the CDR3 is TGTGCCAGCAGTAGGGGAACTAGCACCCAAGAGACCCAGTACTTC. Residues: CASSRGTSTQETQYF.

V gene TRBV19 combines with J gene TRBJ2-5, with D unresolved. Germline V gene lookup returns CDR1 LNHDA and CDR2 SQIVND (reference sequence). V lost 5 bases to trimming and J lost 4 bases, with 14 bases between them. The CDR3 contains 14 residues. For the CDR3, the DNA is TGTGCCAGTAGTCCCCGAACGGCCGCAGAGACCCAGTACTTC. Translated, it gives CASSPRTAAETQYF.

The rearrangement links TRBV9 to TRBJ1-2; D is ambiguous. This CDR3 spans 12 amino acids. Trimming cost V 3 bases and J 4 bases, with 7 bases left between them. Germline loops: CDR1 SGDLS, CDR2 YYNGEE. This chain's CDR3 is CASSGTSYGYTF. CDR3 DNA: TGTGCCAGCAGCGGCACAAGCTATGGCTACACCTTC.

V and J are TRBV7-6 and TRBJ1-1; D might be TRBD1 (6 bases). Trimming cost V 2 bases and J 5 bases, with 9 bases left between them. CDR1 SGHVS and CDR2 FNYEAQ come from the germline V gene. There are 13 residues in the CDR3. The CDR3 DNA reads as TGTGCCAGCAGCTTATACAGGGAAACTGAAGCTTTCTTT. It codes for CASSLYRETEAFF.

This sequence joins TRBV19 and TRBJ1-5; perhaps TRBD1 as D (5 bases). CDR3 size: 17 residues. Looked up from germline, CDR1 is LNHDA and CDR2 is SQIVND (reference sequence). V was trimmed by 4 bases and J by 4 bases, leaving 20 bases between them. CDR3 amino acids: CASSRRQRDIANQPQHF. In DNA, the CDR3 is TGTGCCAGTAGTAGGAGACAGAGGGATATAGCAAATCAGCCCCAGCATTTT.

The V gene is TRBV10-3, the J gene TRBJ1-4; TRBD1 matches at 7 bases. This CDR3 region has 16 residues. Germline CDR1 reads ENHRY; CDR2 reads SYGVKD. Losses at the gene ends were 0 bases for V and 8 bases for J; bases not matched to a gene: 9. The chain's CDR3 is CAISESPGRDREKLFF. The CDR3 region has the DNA TGTGCCATCAGTGAGTCCCCGGGCCGGGACAGAGAAAAACTGTTTTTT.